This is a list of T cell receptor beta chains from one sample in a study of T cell repertoires in cytomegalovirus infection. Their recognized antigens are unknown. Each CDR3 protein gets one entry after TCRdb re-called the reads with MiXCR. The sample records some 920,000 distinct CDR3 sequences, about a third being singletons. The specimen comprised cultured CD8+ T cells from PBMCs, sampled from culture after CMV antigen stimulation. These TCRs come from a human donor in good health (CMV status not recorded). Some clones in this sample may be carry-over from other donors' samples. The CDR3 runs from the conserved cysteine through the conserved F or W.

>TRBJ1-1|TRBV7-9|16
CASNRHGGGFATEAFF
>TRBJ2-3|TRBV27|16
CASSRSHLTSTDTQYF
>TRBJ2-3|TRBV29-1|14
CSVIGEGWTDTQYF
>TRBJ1-4|TRBV27|15
CASSSRGRANEKLFF
>TRBJ1-5|TRBV3-1|15
CASSQDASSNQPQHF
>TRBJ2-7|TRBV20-1|12
CSARGTRYEQYF
>TRBJ2-5|TRBV27|15
CASSRAGPGGETQYF
>TRBJ2-2|TRBV29-1|10
CSVVSGELFF
>TRBJ2-5|TRBV5-8|15
CASSLGHRGWETQYF
>TRBJ1-1|TRBV11-2|17
CASSLGFGDSQLSEAFF
>TRBJ1-4|TRBV14|14
CASSPGPPNEKLFF
>TRBJ1-2|TRBV7-9|15
CASSTGTGRNYGYTF
>TRBJ2-2|TRBV20-1|14
CSAEDRGLGGELFF
>TRBJ1-1|TRBV10-3|13
CAISDFERTEAFF
>TRBJ2-2|TRBV10-3|18
CAISEFVGERISTGELFF
>TRBJ1-1|TRBV7-6|14
CASSLGGSGDEAFF
>TRBJ2-1|TRBV12-3/TRBV12-4|13
CASTAGGLIEQFF
>TRBJ1-1|TRBV7-9|14
CASASPDRGTEAFF
>TRBJ2-2|TRBV20-1|14
CSATNRGAAGELFF
>TRBJ1-2|TRBV27|14
CASSLTVPNYGYTF
>TRBJ1-5|TRBV27|15
CASSPLEGNNQPQHF
>TRBJ2-2|TRBV4-2|15
CASSQDTDNTGELFF
>TRBJ2-7|TRBV6-6|15
CASSYAASSIYEQYF
>TRBJ1-5|TRBV7-8|13
CASSEGVGQPQHF
>TRBJ2-7|TRBV6-5|16
CASSLGGLGVHYEQYF
>TRBJ2-3|TRBV4-1|16
CASSQVFAGGTDTQYF
>TRBJ2-1|TRBV7-9|19
CASSSPTGTQGSPRNEQFF
>TRBJ2-2|TRBV7-2|14
CASVSGADTGELFF
>TRBJ1-4|TRBV7-6|16
CASSISGGGNNEKLFF
>TRBJ2-6|TRBV10-3|16
CAILTGKNSGANVLTF
>TRBJ1-2|TRBV7-9|15
CASSFTGQPLYGYTF
>TRBJ2-2|TRBV6-2/TRBV6-3|16
CASSPGQGRGTGELFF
>TRBJ2-7|TRBV29-1|13
CSVTTGAAYEQYF
>TRBJ2-2|TRBV6-5|16
CASSSRTGWDTGELFF
>TRBJ2-1|TRBV12-3/TRBV12-4|16
CASSSDRFTSYNEQFF
>TRBJ2-1|TRBV12-3/TRBV12-4|16
CASSLEPGQGYNEQFF
>TRBJ2-1|TRBV7-9|14
CASSSGAQPGEQFF
>TRBJ2-1|TRBV24-1|14
CATSDFTGLNEQFF
>TRBJ2-5|TRBV20-1|18
CSASTWDSRAVMQETQYF
>TRBJ1-4|TRBV7-6|15
CASNLRDIGNEKLFF
>TRBJ2-2|TRBV6-6|15
CASSPSGANTGELFF
>TRBJ1-1|TRBV19|14
CASRPDRPNTEAFF
>TRBJ2-1|TRBV7-9|14
CASRRASTYNEQFF
>TRBJ2-1|TRBV27|14
CASSWTGWDNEQFF
>TRBJ2-5|TRBV19|16
CASSIDQRGGQETQYF
>TRBJ2-5|TRBV7-6|14
CASSLGLAQETQYF
>TRBJ2-2|TRBV12-3/TRBV12-4|16
CASSFHRDRVPGELFF
>TRBJ1-1|TRBV7-9|14
CASSAPVGGLEAFF
>TRBJ2-2|TRBV27|15
CASSSWTTNTGELFF
>TRBJ1-6|TRBV19|16
CASSTTGTGGNSPLHF
>TRBJ2-2|TRBV7-2|17
CASSFLAGGLNTGELFF
>TRBJ1-4|TRBV9|14
CASSVDEANEKLFF
>TRBJ2-1|TRBV20-1|14
CSARDPTGGNEQFF